The 2 T cell receptor beta chains listed next were all sequenced from one sample in a study of T cells after posttransplantation cyclophosphamide. Sequencing used immunoSEQ multiplex PCR; TCRdb keeps in-frame clones, though not all of them. The profile covers over 45,000 clones, none occurring a single time. The sequencing sample was made of PBMCs. These receptors all stem from a man in his forties or fifties in good health, CMV-negative, and a related stem cell transplant donor.

This clone appeared many times. The chain couples TRBV19 to TRBJ2-1, with D possibly being TRBD1 (6 bases). With 4 bases removed from V and 8 bases from J, the gap between germline ends came to 9 bases. Germline CDR1 LNHDA, CDR2 SQIVND (reference sequence). The CDR3 is 12 amino acids. The CDR3, as DNA: TGTGCCAGTAGTACAGGGGTTGATGAGCAGTTCTTC. Translated, it gives CASSTGVDEQFF. Full variable domain (outside the CDR3, taken from reference TRBV19 and TRBJ2-1): DGGITQSPKYLFRKEGQNVTLSCEQNLNHDAMYWYRQDPGQGLRLIYYSQIVNDFQKGDIAEGYSVSREKKESFPLTVTSAQKNPTAFYLCASSTGVDEQFFGPGTRLTVL.

This clone was detected ten times or more. The V call is TRBV6-6, the J call TRBJ2-6; a possible D gene is TRBD1 (6 bases). The V gene's germline CDR1 is MNHNY and CDR2 SVGAGI (reference sequence). V was shortened by 0 bases and J by 2 bases, with 8 bases between the two germline ends. This CDR3 has 16 residues. The CDR3 nucleotides are TGTGCCAGCAGTTACTCTCGGACAGCTGGGGCCAACGTCCTGACTTTC. Protein: CASSYSRTAGANVLTF.